This T cell receptor (beta chain) was profiled in a study of blood T cell repertoires in COVID-19. This CDR3 is 14 amino acids long. J lost 7 bases, V lost 3 bases, and 6 bases had no gene match. CDR1 is KGHSH and CDR2 is LQKENI in the germline V gene. TCRdb keeps only in-frame clones here, not all; method: immunoSEQ multiplex PCR. The profile shows over 200,000 clones, around 87% of them singletons. The specimen sequenced was peripheral blood. The chain recombines TRBV18 with TRBJ2-7, with 10 bases lining up with TRBD1. The sequence derives from a woman between 45 and 65 years old with acute or convalescent COVID-19. The CDR3: CASSPGTGALEQYF. In DNA form, the CDR3 reads TGTGCCAGCTCACCCGGGACAGGGGCCCTTGAGCAGTACTTC.